This TCR beta chain was documented in a study of blood T cell repertoires in COVID-19. Study as a whole: Both acute and convalescent COVID-19 samples were obtained from the United States, Italy and Spain.

The CDR3 spans 13 residues. Germline loops: CDR1 SEHNR, CDR2 FQNEAQ (reference sequence). Deletions cut 5 bases from V and 3 bases from J, with 10 bases between. Sequenced by immunoSEQ multiplex PCR; TCRdb stores in-frame clones only, minus some. Among 300,000 to 400,000 clones listed, less than 90% were seen once. Participants were aged about 18 to 89 years from 20 to 30 US areas. Researchers sorted participants into cohorts using their self-reported clinical history. All recovered Cohort 3 donors got two negative PCRs, got clearance, or saw symptom resolution. The rearrangement joins TRBV7-9 to TRBJ1-1; weak D call: TRBD1 (6 bases). Material: PBMCs or T cells enriched from blood (not recorded which). This clonotype originated in a woman under 40 who had recovered from COVID-19. The CDR3, as DNA: TGTGCCAGCAGCAACGGACAGTACACTGAAGCTTTCTTT. Protein: CASSNGQYTEAFF.